Listed below are T cell receptor beta chains from one sample, sequenced in a study of T cells in narcolepsy. Assay: immunoSEQ multiplex PCR; the TCRdb copy retains only in-frame clones and omits some. The sample carries some 20,000 clones, around 83% recorded once. The sequencing sample was made of memory (CD45RA-) CD4+ T cells from blood. These TCRs come from a human donor in good health. Each CDR3 is given with its conserved first and last residue. Each record gives: J gene, D gene, clone size, V gene, CDR3 protein, CDR3 DNA. D genes are given only for firm matches. The listing skips clone size in some rows; elsewhere it reads once, few, many or a size class.

J gene: TRBJ2-7; D gene: TRBD2; clone size: -; V gene: TRBV28; CDR3 protein: CASSLSSGSSYEQYF; CDR3 DNA: TGTGCCAGCAGTTTATCTAGCGGGAGCTCCTACGAGCAGTACTTC
J gene: TRBJ2-3; D gene: -; clone size: -; V gene: TRBV2; CDR3 protein: CASNQRGADTQYF; CDR3 DNA: TGTGCCAGCAATCAACGGGGCGCAGATACGCAGTATTTT
J gene: TRBJ2-5; D gene: -; clone size: -; V gene: TRBV7-3; CDR3 protein: CASSLGAQETQYF; CDR3 DNA: TGTGCCAGCAGCTTAGGGGCCCAAGAGACCCAGTACTTC
J gene: TRBJ2-1; D gene: -; clone size: once; V gene: TRBV28; CDR3 protein: CASCLTNEQFF; CDR3 DNA: TGTGCCAGCTGTTTGACCAATGAGCAGTTCTTC
J gene: TRBJ2-7; D gene: -; clone size: -; V gene: TRBV19; CDR3 protein: CASSPRDGLRLYEQYF; CDR3 DNA: TGTGCCAGTAGTCCCCGGGACGGACTTCGACTTTACGAGCAGTACTTC
J gene: TRBJ2-3; D gene: -; clone size: -; V gene: TRBV2; CDR3 protein: CASKAGGGDTQYF; CDR3 DNA: TGTGCCAGCAAGGCGGGTGGGGGAGATACGCAGTATTTT
J gene: TRBJ1-6; D gene: -; clone size: -; V gene: TRBV30; CDR3 protein: CAWSVSGAGSPLHF; CDR3 DNA: TGTGCCTGGAGTGTATCTGGGGCGGGTTCACCCCTCCACTTT
J gene: TRBJ1-2; D gene: -; clone size: -; V gene: TRBV29-1; CDR3 protein: CSVEVRGVYGYTF; CDR3 DNA: TGCAGCGTTGAAGTCAGAGGGGTCTATGGCTACACCTTC
J gene: TRBJ2-1; D gene: -; clone size: -; V gene: TRBV5-6; CDR3 protein: CASSYSSRNEQFF; CDR3 DNA: TGTGCCAGCAGCTACTCTAGCAGGAATGAGCAGTTCTTC
J gene: TRBJ1-3; D gene: -; clone size: -; V gene: TRBV29-1; CDR3 protein: CSVGVTGNTIYF; CDR3 DNA: TGCAGCGTTGGAGTTACAGGAAACACCATATATTTT
J gene: TRBJ2-3; D gene: -; clone size: -; V gene: TRBV5-6; CDR3 protein: CASRRSGGGTDTQYF; CDR3 DNA: TGTGCCAGCAGAAGGAGTGGGGGAGGCACAGATACGCAGTATTTT
J gene: TRBJ2-7; D gene: -; clone size: once; V gene: TRBV7-9; CDR3 protein: CASSLEWQAYEQYF; CDR3 DNA: TGTGCCAGCAGCTTAGAGTGGCAGGCTTACGAGCAGTACTTC
J gene: TRBJ1-2; D gene: -; clone size: -; V gene: TRBV9; CDR3 protein: CASSAHSYGYTF; CDR3 DNA: TGTGCCAGCAGCGCTCACAGCTATGGCTACACCTTC
J gene: TRBJ1-4; D gene: TRBD1; clone size: -; V gene: TRBV7-2; CDR3 protein: CASSLGSGGTGLSEKLFF; CDR3 DNA: TGTGCCAGCAGCTTAGGTTCCGGAGGGACAGGACTGTCTGAAAAACTGTTTTTT
J gene: TRBJ2-7; D gene: -; clone size: once; V gene: TRBV5-4; CDR3 protein: CASSLGGALEQYF; CDR3 DNA: TGTGCCAGCAGCTTAGGTGGGGCGCTTGAGCAGTACTTC
J gene: TRBJ2-7; D gene: -; clone size: once; V gene: TRBV6-1; CDR3 protein: CASTLSGVDEQYF; CDR3 DNA: TGTGCCAGCACTTTATCAGGGGTTGACGAGCAGTACTTC
J gene: TRBJ2-7; D gene: TRBD2; clone size: -; V gene: TRBV5-1; CDR3 protein: CASSAGTTRGEQYF; CDR3 DNA: TGCGCCAGCAGCGCGGGGACTACGAGGGGCGAGCAGTACTTC
J gene: TRBJ1-1; D gene: -; clone size: -; V gene: TRBV5-1; CDR3 protein: CATKTDIMNTEAFF; CDR3 DNA: TGCGCCACCAAGACAGATATCATGAACACTGAAGCTTTCTTT
J gene: TRBJ2-3; D gene: -; clone size: -; V gene: TRBV2; CDR3 protein: CASSGHSRDTQYF; CDR3 DNA: TGTGCCAGCAGCGGACACTCCAGAGATACGCAGTATTTT
J gene: TRBJ2-7; D gene: TRBD2; clone size: -; V gene: TRBV7-6; CDR3 protein: CASSFSLASSYEQYF; CDR3 DNA: TGTGCCAGCAGCTTCTCACTAGCGAGCTCCTACGAGCAGTACTTC
J gene: TRBJ2-1; D gene: -; clone size: -; V gene: TRBV30; CDR3 protein: CAWSGGSSYNEQFF; CDR3 DNA: TGTGCCTGGAGCGGAGGGAGCTCCTACAATGAGCAGTTCTTC
J gene: TRBJ1-1; D gene: -; clone size: -; V gene: TRBV25-1; CDR3 protein: CASSGGFRAGGTEAFF; CDR3 DNA: TGTGCCAGCAGTGGGGGTTTCCGGGCGGGAGGCACTGAAGCTTTCTTT
J gene: TRBJ1-2; D gene: -; clone size: -; V gene: TRBV2; CDR3 protein: CASASNYGYTF; CDR3 DNA: TGTGCCAGCGCCTCTAACTATGGCTACACCTTC
J gene: TRBJ1-5; D gene: -; clone size: once; V gene: TRBV2; CDR3 protein: CASSHPNQPQHF; CDR3 DNA: TGTGCCAGCAGCCATCCTAACCAGCCCCAGCATTTT
J gene: TRBJ2-7; D gene: -; clone size: -; V gene: TRBV5-1; CDR3 protein: CASSLALGGYEQYF; CDR3 DNA: TGCGCCAGCAGCTTGGCATTAGGGGGCTACGAGCAGTACTTC
J gene: TRBJ2-1; D gene: -; clone size: -; V gene: TRBV7-3; CDR3 protein: CASSLSFGPDAYNEQFF; CDR3 DNA: TGTGCCAGCAGCTTATCATTCGGGCCCGACGCCTACAATGAGCAGTTCTTC
J gene: TRBJ1-3; D gene: TRBD1; clone size: -; V gene: TRBV9; CDR3 protein: CASSVVDRGQAGNTIYF; CDR3 DNA: TGTGCCAGCAGCGTGGTTGATAGGGGGCAGGCTGGAAACACCATATATTTT
J gene: TRBJ1-2; D gene: -; clone size: once; V gene: TRBV7-9; CDR3 protein: CASTNRDKASGYTF; CDR3 DNA: TGTGCCAGCACCAACCGGGACAAGGCGTCCGGCTACACCTTC
J gene: TRBJ2-7; D gene: -; clone size: -; V gene: TRBV7-3; CDR3 protein: CASSHTPGSSYEQYF; CDR3 DNA: TGTGCCAGCAGCCATACTCCGGGAAGCTCCTACGAGCAGTACTTC
J gene: TRBJ2-7; D gene: -; clone size: -; V gene: TRBV6-1; CDR3 protein: CATSTYYYEQYF; CDR3 DNA: TGTGCCACCTCAACATATTACTACGAGCAGTACTTC
J gene: TRBJ1-5; D gene: TRBD1; clone size: -; V gene: TRBV11-2; CDR3 protein: CASSSGQAPGQPQHF; CDR3 DNA: TGTGCCAGCAGCTCCGGACAGGCCCCGGGCCAGCCCCAGCATTTT
J gene: TRBJ2-1; D gene: -; clone size: once; V gene: TRBV7-2; CDR3 protein: CASSRALYGAGQFF; CDR3 DNA: TGTGCCAGCAGCCGAGCCCTGTACGGAGCGGGGCAGTTCTTC
J gene: TRBJ1-5; D gene: -; clone size: -; V gene: TRBV6-1; CDR3 protein: CASSEVGGYNQPQHF; CDR3 DNA: TGTGCCAGCAGTGAAGTCGGCGGGTACAATCAGCCCCAGCATTTT
J gene: TRBJ2-1; D gene: -; clone size: -; V gene: TRBV6-5; CDR3 protein: CASSPRGLANNEQFF; CDR3 DNA: TGTGCCAGCAGCCCGAGGGGGCTAGCGAACAATGAGCAGTTCTTC
J gene: TRBJ1-1; D gene: -; clone size: once; V gene: TRBV6-5; CDR3 protein: CASSYRGQGPEAFF; CDR3 DNA: TGTGCCAGCAGTTACCGCGGGCAGGGACCTGAAGCTTTCTTT
J gene: TRBJ2-4; D gene: TRBD1; clone size: -; V gene: TRBV19; CDR3 protein: CASSRTLTGGKNIQYF; CDR3 DNA: TGTGCCAGTAGTAGGACCTTGACAGGGGGGAAAAACATTCAGTACTTC
J gene: TRBJ2-2; D gene: -; clone size: few; V gene: TRBV10-3; CDR3 protein: CATEGGARGGELFF; CDR3 DNA: TGTGCCACCGAGGGGGGGGCCAGGGGCGGGGAGCTGTTTTTT
J gene: TRBJ2-2; D gene: -; clone size: few; V gene: TRBV21-1; CDR3 protein: CASSKVEGQACRTGELFF; CDR3 DNA: TGTGCCAGCAGCAAAGTCGAAGGACAGGCGTGTAGAACCGGGGAGCTGTTTTTT
J gene: TRBJ2-1; D gene: -; clone size: once; V gene: TRBV28; CDR3 protein: CASSSADYRDYNEQFF; CDR3 DNA: TGTGCCAGCAGTTCTGCGGACTACAGGGATTACAATGAGCAGTTCTTC
J gene: TRBJ1-4; D gene: -; clone size: -; V gene: TRBV28; CDR3 protein: CASSLLRGEKLFF; CDR3 DNA: TGTGCCAGCAGTTTATTAAGAGGGGAAAAACTGTTTTTT
J gene: TRBJ2-1; D gene: TRBD2; clone size: once; V gene: TRBV7-9; CDR3 protein: CASSHLGAGGNNEQFF; CDR3 DNA: TGTGCCAGCAGCCACCTGGGAGCGGGGGGCAATAATGAGCAGTTCTTC